This T cell receptor beta chain originates from a study of blood T cell repertoires in COVID-19. Looking at the study overall: PBMCs, B-cell-depleted T cells, or T cells were the source of the cDNA or gDNA that made up the material.

Symptom resolution, clearance, or two negative PCRs marked donors in Cohort 3 as recovered. The CDR3 runs 14 residues. The V segment lost 9 bases and the J segment 6 bases; nucleotides outside the gene matches: 9. From germline, CDR1 is ENHRY and CDR2 SYGVKD. Profiling relied on immunoSEQ multiplex PCR, and the TCRdb table lists in-frame clones only, not all of them. Counted here are some 150,000 clones, about nine tenths occurring once; the ten biggest clones make up around 0.77%. The sequenced sample consisted of PBMCs or T cells enriched from blood (not recorded which). The receptor's source is a woman in her late teens or twenties who had recovered from COVID-19. The chain uses TRBV10-3 and TRBJ1-2, with 11 bases that match TRBD1. The CDR3 DNA sequence: TGTGCCATAGGACAGGGGGCAGAATGGGATGGCTACACCTTC. Encoded protein: CAIGQGAEWDGYTF.